This paragraph reports one TCR beta chain. In the original analysis: Reference gene primer amplification yielded estimated nucleated cell counts. Here immunoSEQ multiplex PCR was the method, and the copy in TCRdb shows in-frame clones only, minus some. Clone size and the V and J calls come from that table; the DNA yielded D and trimming. Here the sample spans 60,000 or so clones, approximately 86% being singletons. The sample belongs to a study of blood T cell repertoires in COVID-19. Germline loops: CDR1 SGHRS, CDR2 YFSETQ. V trimming: 4 bases; J trimming: 6 bases; junction bases outside the gene matches: 11. The CDR3 spans 15 residues.

V is TRBV5-1 and J is TRBJ2-7; 9 nucleotides match TRBD1. Material: peripheral blood. The source is a man aged 60 to 69 with acute or convalescent COVID-19. DNA of the CDR3: TGCGCCAGCAGCAGGGGGGACAGGGCGGCGTTCGAGCAGTACTTC. It translates to CASSRGDRAAFEQYF.